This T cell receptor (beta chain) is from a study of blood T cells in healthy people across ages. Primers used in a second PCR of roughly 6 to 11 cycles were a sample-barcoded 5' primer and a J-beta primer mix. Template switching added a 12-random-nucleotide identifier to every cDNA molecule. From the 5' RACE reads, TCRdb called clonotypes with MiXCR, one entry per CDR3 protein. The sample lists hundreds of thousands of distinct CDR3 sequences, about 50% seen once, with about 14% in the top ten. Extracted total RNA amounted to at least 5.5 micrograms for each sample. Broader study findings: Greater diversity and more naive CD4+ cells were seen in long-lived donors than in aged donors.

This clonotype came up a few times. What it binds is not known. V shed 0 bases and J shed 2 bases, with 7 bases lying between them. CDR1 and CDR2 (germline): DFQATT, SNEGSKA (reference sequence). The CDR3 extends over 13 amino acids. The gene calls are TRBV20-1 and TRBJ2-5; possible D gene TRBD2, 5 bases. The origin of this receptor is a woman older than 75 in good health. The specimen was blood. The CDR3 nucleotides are TGCAGTGCTAGAGACCCGGGGCAAGAGACCCAGTACTTC. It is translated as CSARDPGQETQYF.